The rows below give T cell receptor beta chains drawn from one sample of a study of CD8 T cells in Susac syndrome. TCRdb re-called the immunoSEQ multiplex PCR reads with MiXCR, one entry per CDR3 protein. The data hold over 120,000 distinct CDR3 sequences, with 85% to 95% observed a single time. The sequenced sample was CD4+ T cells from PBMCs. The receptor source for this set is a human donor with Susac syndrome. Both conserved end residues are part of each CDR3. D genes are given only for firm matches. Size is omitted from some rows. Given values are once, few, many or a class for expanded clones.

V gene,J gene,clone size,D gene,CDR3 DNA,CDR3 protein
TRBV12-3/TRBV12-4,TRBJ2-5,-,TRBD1,TGTGCCAGCAGTCGGACAGGGAAGGAGACCCAGTACTTC,CASSRTGKETQYF
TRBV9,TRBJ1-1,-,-,TGTGCCAGCAGCCGACAGATGAACACTGAAGCTTTCTTT,CASSRQMNTEAFF
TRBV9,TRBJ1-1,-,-,TGTGCCAGCAGCGTAGAATGGGCGGGTGAAGCTTTCTTT,CASSVEWAGEAFF
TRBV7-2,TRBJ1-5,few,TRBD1,TGTGCCAGCAGCTTAGGGACAGGGCGAAGCAATCAGCCCCAGCATTTT,CASSLGTGRSNQPQHF
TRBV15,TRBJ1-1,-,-,TGTGCCACCAGCAGCGGTACCAAAGAGGCTTTCTTT,CATSSGTKEAFF
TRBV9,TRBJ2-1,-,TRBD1,TGTGCCAGCAGTTACCTGACAGGGACCTTCAATGAGCAGTTCTTC,CASSYLTGTFNEQFF
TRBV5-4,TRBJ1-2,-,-,TGTGCCAGCAGGACGACAGGCCACTATGGCTACACCTTC,CASRTTGHYGYTF
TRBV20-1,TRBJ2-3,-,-,TGCAGTGCTAGATCAGGGACCACAGATACGCAGTATTTT,CSARSGTTDTQYF
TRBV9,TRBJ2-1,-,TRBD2,TGTGCCAGCAGCGTAACCGGCGGGGGAGGGGTATCCTACAATGAGCAGTTCTTC,CASSVTGGGGVSYNEQFF
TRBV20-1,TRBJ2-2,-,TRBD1,TGCAGTGCTCCCTCGACAGGGGACACCGGGGAGCTGTTTTTT,CSAPSTGDTGELFF
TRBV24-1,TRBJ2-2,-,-,TGTGCCACCGGGAACACCGGGGAGCTGTTTTTT,CATGNTGELFF
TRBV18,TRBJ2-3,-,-,TGTGCCAGCTCACGGGAAGCGAGATGCACAGATACGCAGTATTTT,CASSREARCTDTQYF
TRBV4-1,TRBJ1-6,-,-,TGCGCCAGCAGCCAAGCTTTGTTCTATAATTCACCCCTCCACTTT,CASSQALFYNSPLHF
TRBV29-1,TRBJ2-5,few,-,TGCACCTATTTGGGGATGGCGAGAGGGGAGACCCAGTACTTC,CTYLGMARGETQYF
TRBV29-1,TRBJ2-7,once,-,TGCAGCGTCCTCCCCATGCCAGGGTCGGAGGTTAGCTCCTACGAGCAGTACTTC,CSVLPMPGSEVSSYEQYF
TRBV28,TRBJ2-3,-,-,TGTGCCAGCAGTTTGATAATTGATACGCAGTATTTT,CASSLIIDTQYF
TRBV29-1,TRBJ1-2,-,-,TGCAGCGTTGAACGGGGAGACGATTATGGCTACACCTTC,CSVERGDDYGYTF
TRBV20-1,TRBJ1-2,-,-,TGCAGTGCAAGGACAGCCTTAGACTATGGCTACACCTTC,CSARTALDYGYTF
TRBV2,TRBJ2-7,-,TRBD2,TGTGCCAGCAGAGAAGCGGGAGGGCCTTACGAGCAGTACTTC,CASREAGGPYEQYF
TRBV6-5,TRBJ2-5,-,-,TGTGCCAGCAAGGATCCCCGGTCTTCGGAAACCCAGTACTTC,CASKDPRSSETQYF
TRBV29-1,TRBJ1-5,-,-,TGCAGCGTCGGACAGACAGATAGCAATCAGCCCCAGCATTTT,CSVGQTDSNQPQHF
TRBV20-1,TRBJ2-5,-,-,TGCAGTGCTAGAGATAACTTAATTGAGACCCAGTACTTC,CSARDNLIETQYF
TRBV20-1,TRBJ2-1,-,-,TGCAGTGCTAGAAATCTGATGGTGGAATCCTACAATGAGCAGTTCTTC,CSARNLMVESYNEQFF
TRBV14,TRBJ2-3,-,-,TGTGCCAGCAGCCTCTATGCGGGAAGCACAGATACGCAGTATTTT,CASSLYAGSTDTQYF
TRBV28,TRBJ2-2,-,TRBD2,TGTGCCAGCAGTTTCGGGGGGGCGAACACCGGGGAGCTGTTTTTT,CASSFGGANTGELFF
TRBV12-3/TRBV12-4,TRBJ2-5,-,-,TGTGCCAGCAGGGAGGGCAGGGTAGAGACCCAGTACTTC,CASREGRVETQYF
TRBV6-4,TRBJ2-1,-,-,TGTGCCAGCAGTGGCCTAGAGGTTCGCAATGAGCAGTTCTTC,CASSGLEVRNEQFF
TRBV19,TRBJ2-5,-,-,TGTGCCAGTAGCCCGGGGGTAGTCAAAGAGACCCAGTACTTC,CASSPGVVKETQYF
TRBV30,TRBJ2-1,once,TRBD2,TGTGCCTGGAGGGGAGCCCCGGGACTAGGATCAAGCAATGAGCAGTTCTTC,CAWRGAPGLGSSNEQFF
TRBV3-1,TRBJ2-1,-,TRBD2,TGTGCCAGCAGCCTCGGGGGGGGACTCTCCTACAATGAGCAGTTCTTC,CASSLGGGLSYNEQFF
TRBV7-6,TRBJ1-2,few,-,TGTGCCAGCAGCTATTCCGCGGCGGCGGTGCGGGGCTACACCTTC,CASSYSAAAVRGYTF
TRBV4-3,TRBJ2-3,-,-,TGCGCCAGCAGCCAAGTGGCCCGAAGCGGCAGCACAGATACGCAGTATTTT,CASSQVARSGSTDTQYF
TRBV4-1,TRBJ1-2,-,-,TGCGCCAGCAGCCAAGATCGCAACAGGGCCCACTATGGCTACACCTTC,CASSQDRNRAHYGYTF
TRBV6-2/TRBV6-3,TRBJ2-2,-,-,TGTGCCAGCAGCTTCTGGGACACCGGGGAGCTGTTTTTT,CASSFWDTGELFF
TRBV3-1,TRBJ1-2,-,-,TGTGCCAGCAGCCAAGGGGGACGCGGCTACACCTTC,CASSQGGRGYTF
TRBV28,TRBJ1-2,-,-,TGTGCCAGCAGTTTAGCAGGGTCTGGCTACACCTTC,CASSLAGSGYTF
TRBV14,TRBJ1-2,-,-,TGTGCCAGCAGCCTGGAGGCAGACGGTCTCTATGGCTACACCTTC,CASSLEADGLYGYTF
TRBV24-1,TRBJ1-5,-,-,TGTGCCACCAGTGGATCCTCTAGCAATCAGCCCCAGCATTTT,CATSGSSSNQPQHF
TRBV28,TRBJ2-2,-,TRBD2,TGTGCCGGAAACAAGGCGGGGGGGACCGGGGAGCTGTTTTTT,CAGNKAGGTGELFF
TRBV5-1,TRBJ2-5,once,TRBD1,TGCGCCAGCAGCACACAGGGGTCGCAAGAGACCCAGTACTTC,CASSTQGSQETQYF
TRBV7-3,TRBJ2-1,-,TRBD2,TGTGCCAGCAGCCGCGGGAGTAACAATGAGCAGTTCTTC,CASSRGSNNEQFF
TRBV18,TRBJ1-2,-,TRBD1,TGTGCCAGCTCACCGGGACAGGCGACTTCTAACTATGGCTACACCTTC,CASSPGQATSNYGYTF
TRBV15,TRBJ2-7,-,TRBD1,TGTGCCACCAGCAGAGGGGACAGGGGCTCCTACGAGCAGTACTTC,CATSRGDRGSYEQYF
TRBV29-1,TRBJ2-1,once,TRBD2,TGCAGCGTTGATGGGGCACTAGCGGGGTACAATGAGCAGTTCTTC,CSVDGALAGYNEQFF